Many counts were recorded for the clone carrying this TCR beta chain. Its target is not known. These data come from a study of T cells in Graves' hyperthyroidism and ophthalmopathy. General study points: Blood also carried most thyroid clonotypes expanded above 0.001.

Reasons for excluding patients were uncontrolled infection, other autoimmune disease, pregnancy or lactation. From RNA transcripts, TCR beta CDR3 regions were amplified. First-round RT-PCR targeting the TCR CDR3 was performed with the HTBI primer set. TCRdb itself ran the multiplex PCR reads through MiXCR, one entry per CDR3 protein. The profile shows 300,000 to 450,000 distinct CDR3 sequences, about 18% of them singletons. The source of this sequence is a man aged 18 to 35 with Graves' ophthalmopathy. Sequenced input: blood.

CDR3 DNA: TGTGCCTCAGGAGTAAGCCGTTCCGGGACTAGCGATAAGGGAGATACGCAGTATTTT. It encodes CASGVSRSGTSDKGDTQYF. This chain links TRBV28 with TRBJ2-3, with TRBD2 matching over 10 bases. Germline trimming cut 11 bases from V and 5 bases from J; bases unmatched to any gene: 25. Germline CDR1 reads MDHEN; CDR2 reads SYDVKM. The CDR3 covers 19 residues.